The rows below give T cell receptor beta chains drawn from one sample of a study of T cells after posttransplantation cyclophosphamide. Repertoires were generated with immunoSEQ multiplex PCR, while TCRdb's copy carries only in-frame clones and drops some. Of around 10,000 clones listed, approximately 89% were seen once; the top ten hold 25% to 30%. This specimen consisted of CD4+ T cells sorted from PBMCs, obtained after allogeneic stem cell transplant with posttransplant cyclophosphamide. These receptors were taken from a male patient in his thirties who received an allogeneic stem cell transplant from a related donor, was CMV-positive, and had acute GVHD only. Some T cells may be graft donor cells. Both conserved end residues are part of each CDR3. A D gene is named only where the DNA matches it firmly. For some rows the clone size is stated as once, few or many, or as a class when expanded; others skip it.

.	.	TRBV27	15	TRBJ1-2	TGTGCCAGCAGTTTGGGGGTCGGGGGGGGCGCGGGCTACACCTTC	CASSLGVGGGAGYTF
.	TRBD2	TRBV9	15	TRBJ2-3	TGTGCCAGCAGCGTCCGGGACTACGACACAGATACGCAGTATTTT	CASSVRDYDTDTQYF
.	TRBD2	TRBV5-1	14	TRBJ2-2	TGCGCCAGCAAACTAGCGGGGGCGCCCGGGGAGCTGTTTTTT	CASKLAGAPGELFF
.	TRBD2	TRBV4-1	16	TRBJ2-5	TGCGCCAGCAGCCAATCCGGGACCCCCGGGGGGGAGACCCAGTACTTC	CASSQSGTPGGETQYF
.	TRBD1	TRBV10-2	14	TRBJ1-5	TGCGCCAGCAGACAGGGGGGGGGCAATCAGCCCCAGCATTTT	CASRQGGGNQPQHF
.	.	TRBV13	14	TRBJ1-1	TGTGCCTTTGGGGTGGGACACCTGAACACTGAAGCTTTCTTT	CAFGVGHLNTEAFF
.	.	TRBV18	15	TRBJ1-4	TGTGCCAGCTCACCCAGCCGGGTTACCAATGAAAAACTGTTTTTT	CASSPSRVTNEKLFF
.	.	TRBV10-1	13	TRBJ2-1	TGCGCCAGCAGTGAGATCAGGGGTGAAAGGCAGTTCTTC	CASSEIRGERQFF
.	TRBD2	TRBV5-4	15	TRBJ2-1	TGTGCCAGCAGCTGGACTAGCGGGGCCTACAATGAGCAGTTCTTC	CASSWTSGAYNEQFF
.	TRBD2	TRBV4-3	17	TRBJ2-2	TGCGCCAGCAGCCAAGACAGGGAGCGGGGGAGGGCCGGGGAGCTGTTTTTT	CASSQDRERGRAGELFF
.	.	TRBV7-8	15	TRBJ1-1	TGTGCCAGCACCCTTAGGGGGGGTATGAACACTGAAGCTTTCTTT	CASTLRGGMNTEAFF
.	TRBD1	TRBV27	17	TRBJ2-7	TGTGCCAGCAGTTTAAGAGTTTTGGGACAGACAAGATACGAGCAGTACTTC	CASSLRVLGQTRYEQYF
.	TRBD1	TRBV28	13	TRBJ1-2	TGTGCCATCAGGGGGGGAAATAACTATGGCTACACCTTC	CAIRGGNNYGYTF
.	.	TRBV6-6	15	TRBJ2-5	TGTGCCAGCAGTTACTCCCGGGACTGGCAAGAGACCCAGTACTTC	CASSYSRDWQETQYF
few	.	TRBV11-3	13	TRBJ1-1	TGTGCCAGCAGCTTACGGGGATCCACTGAAGCTTTCTTT	CASSLRGSTEAFF
.	.	TRBV29-1	18	TRBJ2-2	TGCAGCGTTGTATTTACGCGACTCGGGGGACGGAACACCGGGGAGCTGTTTTTT	CSVVFTRLGGRNTGELFF
.	.	TRBV9	14	TRBJ2-7	TGTGCCAGCAGCGCTTCCGGGACACCTTACGAGCAGTACTTC	CASSASGTPYEQYF
.	TRBD1	TRBV11-2	15	TRBJ1-5	TGTGCCAGCAGCAAAAACAGGGGATTTAATCAGCCCCAGCATTTT	CASSKNRGFNQPQHF
.	TRBD1	TRBV5-1	14	TRBJ1-2	TGCGCCAGCAGCTTGGAGGGACAGGACTATGGCTACACCTTC	CASSLEGQDYGYTF
.	.	TRBV6-1	14	TRBJ1-1	TGTGCCAGCAAGAGGGAAGCGGTGAACACTGAAGCTTTCTTT	CASKREAVNTEAFF
.	TRBD1	TRBV7-2	15	TRBJ1-2	TGTGCCAGCAGCCGCACCGGACAGGCAGTGGAGGGCTACACCTTC	CASSRTGQAVEGYTF
once	TRBD1	TRBV27	14	TRBJ1-1	TGTGCCAGCAGTTTGATGGCAGGGGGTACTGAAGCTTTCTTT	CASSLMAGGTEAFF
.	.	TRBV6-1	13	TRBJ1-1	TGTGCCAGCAGCTTTAACGGGAGGACTGAAGCTTTCTTT	CASSFNGRTEAFF
.	TRBD1	TRBV19	15	TRBJ1-1	TGTGCCAGTACCATACAGGGGGCTATGAACACTGAAGCTTTCTTT	CASTIQGAMNTEAFF
.	TRBD1	TRBV5-4	12	TRBJ2-3	TGTGCCAGCAGCATGGGACAGGTCGCTGAGTATTTT	CASSMGQVAEYF
.	TRBD1	TRBV10-3	15	TRBJ2-7	TGTGCCATCAGTGGGATGAACAGGGGGCAGGACGAGCAGTACTTC	CAISGMNRGQDEQYF
.	.	TRBV7-2	15	TRBJ1-5	TGTGCCAGCAGCGGGGACAACCTCTCCAATCAGCCCCAGCATTTT	CASSGDNLSNQPQHF
.	TRBD1	TRBV4-2	15	TRBJ2-7	TGTGCCAGCAGCCCCGGACAGGGAGACTCCTACGAGCAGTACTTC	CASSPGQGDSYEQYF
few	TRBD1	TRBV30	13	TRBJ1-1	TGTGCCTGGAGGGGACAGATGAACACTGAAGCTTTCTTT	CAWRGQMNTEAFF
.	.	TRBV5-4	13	TRBJ2-3	TGTGCCAGCAGCTTTGGGCCCACAGATACGCAGTATTTT	CASSFGPTDTQYF
once	.	TRBV19	12	TRBJ1-2	TGTGCCAGTACCTTTGGGGCCTCAGGGCGGACCTTC	CASTFGASGRTF
.	.	TRBV5-4	14	TRBJ1-2	TGTGCCAGCAGCTGGTCGTTAGATGAGGGTGGCTACACCTTC	CASSWSLDEGGYTF
.	TRBD2	TRBV7-8	16	TRBJ2-1	TGTGCCAGCAGCTTAACTAACGGCGGGGGGGGAAATGAGCAGTTCTTC	CASSLTNGGGGNEQFF
.	TRBD1	TRBV19	12	TRBJ1-1	TGTGCCAGCGACAGGGGACGCGGTGAAGCTTTCTTT	CASDRGRGEAFF
few	TRBD1	TRBV6-4	15	TRBJ1-2	TGTGCCAGCAAGCCCCCGGGACAGGGTGGCTATGGCTACACCTTC	CASKPPGQGGYGYTF
few	.	TRBV11-2	15	TRBJ2-5	TGTGCCAGCAGCTTAGGGGCAGGGCAGCAGGGGCCCCAGTACTTC	CASSLGAGQQGPQYF